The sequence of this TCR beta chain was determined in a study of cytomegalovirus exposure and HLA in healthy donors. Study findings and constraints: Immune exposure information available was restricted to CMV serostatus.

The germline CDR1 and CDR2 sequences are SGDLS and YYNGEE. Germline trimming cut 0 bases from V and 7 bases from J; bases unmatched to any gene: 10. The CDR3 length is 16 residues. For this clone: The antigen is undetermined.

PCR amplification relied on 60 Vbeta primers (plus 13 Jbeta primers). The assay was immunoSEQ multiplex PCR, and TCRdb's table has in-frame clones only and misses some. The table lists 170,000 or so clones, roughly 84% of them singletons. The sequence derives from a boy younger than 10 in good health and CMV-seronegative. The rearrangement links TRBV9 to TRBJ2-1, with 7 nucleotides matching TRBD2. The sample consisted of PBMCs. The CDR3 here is CASSVEEGGSGNEQFF. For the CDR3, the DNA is TGTGCCAGCAGCGTAGAGGAGGGAGGGAGTGGTAATGAGCAGTTCTTC.